What follows describes a single T cell receptor beta chain. Its target is not known. These data are taken from a study of cytotoxic CD8 clonotypes in ibrutinib-treated CLL. Profiling relied on immunoSEQ multiplex PCR, and the TCRdb table lists in-frame clones only, not all of them. The sample records some 290,000 clones, roughly 85% being singletons. The germline CDR1 and CDR2 sequences are SGDLS and YYNGEE. The CDR3 totals 17 residues. V shed 0 bases and J 7 bases; nucleotides not matched to a gene: 13. Libraries of TCR beta were made from approximately 2 micrograms of genomic DNA that came from cryopreserved PBMCs. Study findings and constraints: Clonality grew at ibrutinib response; at progression, it decreased back toward baseline. Public clonotypes proved infrequent, and on treatment they shrank or remained steady.

The chain employs TRBV9 and TRBJ2-7, with 10 bases matching TRBD2. This receptor was obtained from a human donor with chronic lymphocytic leukemia. Sequenced here: PBMCs, sampled before ibrutinib treatment. CDR3 nucleotides: TGTGCCAGCAGCGTAGGAAGCCACCTAGCGGGAGTTTGGGAGCAGTACTTC. It codes for CASSVGSHLAGVWEQYF.